This T cell receptor beta chain comes out of a study of blood T cell repertoires in COVID-19. The V and J ends lost 5 bases and 0 bases respectively, with 14 bases between them. The CDR3 consists of 16 residues. In germline, CDR1 is MNHNY, CDR2 SVGAGI (reference sequence). This clone came up a few times. Profiling relied on immunoSEQ multiplex PCR, and the TCRdb table lists in-frame clones only, not all of them. This sample carries roughly 250,000 clones, over 80% of them seen once, and the ten largest clones take over 4.5%. The gene calls are TRBV6-6 and TRBJ1-5; maybe TRBD1 (6 bases). This receptor was taken from a human donor in a cohort sampled during active COVID-19. Sequenced material: peripheral blood. CDR3 in DNA: TGTGCCAGCAGTGTCAGGACAGAGTATAGCAATCAGCCCCAGCATTTT. Translation gives CASSVRTEYSNQPQHF.